The next 8 T cell receptor beta chains were all read from a single sample in a study of kidney transplant recipient with SARS-CoV-2 infection. TCRdb ran MiXCR on the reads and lists one entry per CDR3 protein. The table includes fewer than 250,000 distinct CDR3 sequences, under 30% detected once. The sequenced sample was a blood sample, obtained at baseline and on day 111 from a kidney transplant recipient. These receptors were taken from a male patient aged 25 to 39 who had COVID-19 and was a kidney transplant recipient. The T cells may come from the graft donor.

To note about this clonotype: A much larger clone lies one base from this, so it may be a read error. The chain employs TRBV3-1 and TRBJ1-2; no clear D. There are 17 residues in the CDR3. The germline V gene has CDR1 LGHDT and CDR2 YNNKEL (reference sequence). V lost 5 bases and J lost 4, with 23 bases in between. CDR3 protein: CASSIHDTLRKTYGYTF. DNA of the CDR3: TGTGCCAGCAGCATACACGACACCCTTCGAAAGACCTATGGCTACACCTTC.

The V gene is TRBV20-1, the J gene TRBJ2-5; no firm D call. This CDR3 contains 15 residues. CDR1 and CDR2 (germline): DFQATT, SNEGSKA (reference sequence). V lost 0 bases to trimming and J lost 1 base, with 12 bases between them. CDR3 residues: CSARDESPSQETQYF. Written as DNA, the CDR3 is TGCAGTGCTAGAGATGAGTCTCCCTCCCAAGAGACCCAGTACTTC.

This clonotype occurred many times. CDR3 nucleotide sequence: TGTGCCAGCAGTCCTATACTCCGGGACCGAGGGGAAAAACTGTTTTTT. This sequence encodes CASSPILRDRGEKLFF. The V call is TRBV7-9, the J call TRBJ1-4, with a weak D call TRBD1 (5 bases). Germline CDR1 SEHNR, CDR2 FQNEAQ (reference sequence). V lost 6 bases and J 8 bases, leaving 22 bases between the germline ends. The CDR3 has 16 amino acids.

This clonotype has ten or more counts. The chain recombines TRBV5-1 with TRBJ2-7; the D is unclear. In germline, CDR1 is SGHRS, CDR2 YFSETQ. The CDR3 runs 14 residues. V was shortened by 0 bases and J by 2 bases, with 9 bases between the two germline ends. CDR3 region: CASSLEGRAYEQYF. CDR3 coding DNA: TGCGCCAGCAGCTTGGAAGGCAGAGCCTACGAGCAGTACTTC. Using reference TRBV5-1 and TRBJ2-7 for the parts outside the CDR3, the full variable domain is KAGVTQTPRYLIKTRGQQVTLSCSPISGHRSVSWYQQTPGQGLQFLFEYFSETQRNKGNFPGRFSGRQFSNSRSEMNVSTLELGDSALYLCASSLEGRAYEQYFGPGTRLTVT.

Comment on this clonotype: This may arise from a read error, as a much more abundant clone is one base away. The chain has TRBV6-5 and TRBJ2-7; 9 bases fit TRBD2. With 5 bases clipped from V and 2 bases from J, the junction kept 13 bases outside the gene matches. The germline V gene has CDR1 MNHEY and CDR2 SVGAGI. CDR3 length: 17 residues. The CDR3, as DNA: TGTGCCAGCAGTGAGACCCCTGAGCGGGAGGACCCCTACGAGCAGTACTTC. Protein product: CASSETPEREDPYEQYF.

This chain links TRBV5-4 with TRBJ2-3; D is unresolved. CDR1 and CDR2 (germline): SGHNT, YYREEE (reference sequence). V dropped 3 bases and J dropped 6 bases, with 11 bases sitting between them. This CDR3 has 13 residues. CDR3: CASSSNGLDTQYF. The CDR3 DNA is TGTGCCAGCAGCTCTAACGGCCTGGATACGCAGTATTTT.

The rearrangement links TRBV6-4 to TRBJ2-2; 7 bases are shared with TRBD2. J was trimmed by 4 bases and V by 2 bases; bases with no gene match: 1. CDR1 and CDR2 from the germline V gene are MRHNA and SNTAGT. This CDR3 has 14 amino acids. The CDR3 is CASSDGGGTGELFF. The CDR3 DNA follows: TGTGCCAGCAGTGACGGGGGGGGCACCGGGGAGCTGTTTTTT.

In its sample, this clonotype was seen many times. The chain employs TRBV9 and TRBJ2-1; 7 nucleotides match TRBD1. The CDR3 sequence is 16 residues long. Germline CDR1 is SGDLS and CDR2 is YYNGEE. V was clipped by 0 bases and J by 4 bases; unmatched bases: 7. CDR3 in amino acids: CASSVDGRGTYNEQFF. The CDR3, as DNA: TGTGCCAGCAGCGTAGACGGCAGGGGGACATACAATGAGCAGTTCTTC.